These 10 T cell receptor beta chains were all obtained from the same sample, sequenced in a study of beta chain features in type 1 diabetes. Every bit of the isolated RNA underwent reverse transcription, so sequencing read expressed TCRB transcripts. Sequenced by immunoSEQ multiplex PCR; TCRdb stores in-frame clones only, minus some. The sample lists about 290,000 clones; about 8.5% were seen once. The sequenced sample consisted of central memory CD4+ T cells from blood. These receptors came from a woman aged 18-29 years in good health.

This clone showed up just a few times. J is TRBJ1-2 and V is TRBV5-1, with TRBD1 matching over 7 bases. Trimming cost V 0 bases and J 8 bases; bases outside gene matches: 7. In germline, CDR1 is SGHRS, CDR2 YFSETQ. The CDR3 has 14 residues. The CDR3 loop reads CASSLGQGGGGYTF. As DNA, the CDR3 is TGCGCCAGCAGCTTGGGACAGGGAGGTGGAGGCTACACCTTC.

This clone was observed many times. The CDR3 coding sequence is TGTGCCAGCCCTAAGCCGGGACTAGCCCTTTGGACCCAGTACTTC. Translating it yields CASPKPGLALWTQYF. The V call is TRBV14, the J call TRBJ2-5, with TRBD2 identical over 9 bases. V shed 8 bases and J 7 bases; nucleotides not matched to a gene: 14. This CDR3 spans 15 amino acids. Germline loops: CDR1 SGHDN, CDR2 FVKESK.

This clone was counted many times. The J gene is TRBJ1-2, the V gene TRBV28; D gene unclear. Deletions cut 3 bases from V and 1 base from J, with 9 bases between. CDR3 length: 14 amino acids. Germline lookup yields CDR1 MDHEN and CDR2 SYDVKM. CDR3 sequence: CASSLGQVNYGYTF. The CDR3 bases are TGTGCCAGCAGTTTGGGCCAGGTTAACTATGGCTACACCTTC.

This clone was seen more than once but under ten times. The gene calls are TRBV6-5 and TRBJ1-2; tentatively, D is TRBD1 (6 bases). V was trimmed by 6 bases and J by 8 bases, leaving 16 bases between them. This CDR3 comprises 13 residues. Per germline, CDR1 MNHEY and CDR2 SVGAGI. The CDR3: CASSPGTSKGYTF. The CDR3 DNA follows: TGTGCCAGCAGCCCCGGGACATCGAAGGGCTACACCTTC.

This clone was picked up many times. This sample also contains other DNA sequences that code for the same CDR3. The chain carries TRBV9 and TRBJ1-1; the match to TRBD1 covers 7 bases. Germline lookup yields CDR1 SGDLS and CDR2 YYNGEE. Trimming at V came to 4 bases and at J to 4 bases, leaving 4 bases not matched to a gene. The CDR3 is made up of 13 amino acids. CDR3 in DNA: TGTGCCAGCAGCCCACAGGGGTTCACTGAAGCTTTCTTT. It yields the protein CASSPQGFTEAFF.

This sequence joins TRBV11-2 and TRBJ2-7, with TRBD1 matching 7 bases. Germline values: CDR1 SGHAT, CDR2 FQNNGV. Unmatched junction bases numbered 9, after V lost 4 bases and J lost 3 bases. The CDR3 length is 15 residues. DNA of the CDR3: TGTGCCAGCAGCTCCTGGGACAGAGGGAGCTACGAGCAGTACGTC. Translating it yields CASSSWDRGSYEQYV.

This clone was counted ten times or more. The chain carries TRBV4-2 and TRBJ1-1; D gene ambiguous. The CDR3 has 14 residues. Germline-derived CDR1 and CDR2 are LGHNA and YNFKEQ. V was cut by 0 bases and J by 1 base, with 6 bases left in between. The CDR3 DNA is TGTGCCAGCAGCCAAGATGGAAGGAACACTGAAGCTTTCTTT. It translates to CASSQDGRNTEAFF.

The rearrangement joins TRBV5-1 to TRBJ1-2; D call uncertain. The CDR3 totals 14 residues. Trimming removed 2 bases from V and 0 bases from J, with 8 bases in between. The germline V gene has CDR1 SGHRS and CDR2 YFSETQ. The CDR3 nucleotides are TGCGCCAGCAGCTTTGGTGGAGCTAACTATGGCTACACCTTC. Protein: CASSFGGANYGYTF.

Only a few counts were recorded for this clone. The chain couples TRBV29-1 to TRBJ2-3; 8 bases line up with TRBD1. Trimming cost V 4 bases and J 9 bases; bases outside gene matches: 6. This CDR3 has 12 residues. Germline loops: CDR1 SQVTM, CDR2 ANQGSEA. Written as DNA, the CDR3 is TGCAGCGTTGTAAAACAGGGGGAGACGCAGTATTTT. This codes for CSVVKQGETQYF.

This chain uses TRBV18 with TRBJ1-1, with no clear D. This CDR3 has 13 residues. The germline V and J ends were trimmed by 2 bases and 1 base, with 5 bases remaining between them. CDR1 KGHSH and CDR2 LQKENI come from the germline V gene. The CDR3 DNA reads as TGTGCCAGCTCACCAGACCAGAACACTGAAGCTTTCTTT. It encodes CASSPDQNTEAFF.